Listed below are T cell receptor beta chains from one sample, sequenced in a study of blood T cell repertoires in COVID-19. Assay used: immunoSEQ multiplex PCR; TCRdb lists only in-frame clones, some missing. The sample consists of approximately 220,000 clones, 75% to 85% of them appearing once. Sequenced material: peripheral blood. These receptor sequences come from a woman between 70 and 85 years old with acute or convalescent COVID-19. CDR3s include the opening cysteine and the closing phenylalanine or tryptophan. The D gene is left open where the match is weak. Clone size, where shown, is once, few, many, or a class for clones that have expanded.

TRBV7-8,-,TRBJ1-1,-,TGTGCCAGCAGCCGATACAGGGAGGGCACTGAAGCTTTCTTT,CASSRYREGTEAFF
TRBV5-4,TRBD1,TRBJ2-5,once,TGTGCCAGCAGCTTACAGGGGCCAACACAAGAGACCCAGTACTTC,CASSLQGPTQETQYF
TRBV7-8,TRBD1,TRBJ1-5,-,TGTGCCAGCAGCTCTACAGGGGATCAGCCCCAGCATTTT,CASSSTGDQPQHF
TRBV5-3,-,TRBJ1-2,few,TGTGCCAGAAGCGACTCACGCCGGGACACGGCTCTGAGGTGGGGTGGCTACACCTTC,CARSDSRRDTALRWGGYTF
TRBV10-2,TRBD2,TRBJ2-3,-,TGCGCCAGCAGTGAGTCGGCGGGGGGGCGCACAGATACGCAGTATTTT,CASSESAGGRTDTQYF
TRBV18,TRBD1,TRBJ1-1,-,TGTGCCAGCTCACCGACGGACAGGTACACTGAAGCTTTCTTT,CASSPTDRYTEAFF
TRBV30,TRBD1,TRBJ2-7,few,TGTGCCTGGAGCGCGGGGACAGGGCTCTCCTACGAGCAGTACTTC,CAWSAGTGLSYEQYF
TRBV6-1,-,TRBJ2-7,-,TGTGCCAGCAGTGATAACTACGAGCAGTACTTC,CASSDNYEQYF
TRBV6-5,-,TRBJ1-3,-,TGTGCCAGCAGATTAGGACAGTTCTCTGGAAACACCATATATTTT,CASRLGQFSGNTIYF
TRBV11-2,TRBD1,TRBJ1-2,-,TGTGCCAGCAGTCCCGGGACAGGGGGCGCGTTTGGCTACACCTTC,CASSPGTGGAFGYTF
TRBV6-4,-,TRBJ1-1,-,TGTGCCAGCTCTGACAGGCCCAGCACTGAAGCTTTCTTT,CASSDRPSTEAFF
TRBV6-5,TRBD1,TRBJ1-6,-,TGTGCCAGCAAAGTGACAGGGAACTCACCCCTCCACTTT,CASKVTGNSPLHF
TRBV6-2/TRBV6-3,TRBD1,TRBJ2-1,-,TGTGCCAGCAGTTACGGGGGACAGGGGAACTCCAATGAGCAGTTCTTC,CASSYGGQGNSNEQFF
TRBV7-9,TRBD1,TRBJ1-4,-,TGTGCCAGCAGCTCCTTTAAGGGGACAGGGACTGAAAAACTGTTTTTT,CASSSFKGTGTEKLFF
TRBV10-1,TRBD1,TRBJ1-5,-,TGCGCCAGCAGGCCCTCGACAGGGCATCATCAGCCCCAGCATTTT,CASRPSTGHHQPQHF
TRBV28,TRBD1,TRBJ1-1,-,TGTGCCAGCAGTGCGGGACAGGGCACTGAAGCTTTCTTT,CASSAGQGTEAFF
TRBV5-1,TRBD1,TRBJ1-2,-,TGCGCCAGCAGTTACGGGACAGCTGGCTACACCTTC,CASSYGTAGYTF
TRBV3-1/TRBV3-2,-,TRBJ2-7,-,TGTGCCAGCAGCCTGTCCGGACAAGACAAGGTATCCTACGAGCAGTACTTC,CASSLSGQDKVSYEQYF
TRBV5-4,TRBD1,TRBJ2-5,-,TGTGCCAGCAGCCTGTGGACAGGGGAAGAGACCCAGTACTTC,CASSLWTGEETQYF
TRBV5-8,TRBD2,TRBJ2-5,-,TGTGCCAGCAGCTTGGCCGACGTCCGGACGGGAGGAGAGACCCAGTACTTC,CASSLADVRTGGETQYF
TRBV4-3,-,TRBJ2-5,-,TGCGCCAGCAGCCAGGGGTCTAGGGGGCAAGAGACCCAGTACTTC,CASSQGSRGQETQYF
TRBV10-1,-,TRBJ2-1,-,TGCGCCAGCAGTGAACTCGGTGAGCAGTTCTTC,CASSELGEQFF